The T cell receptor beta chain described here comes from a study of blood T cells in healthy people across ages (dated by TCRdb to the mid-2010s). About the study as a whole: In model experiments, template switching captured about one uniquely barcoded TCR beta cDNA molecule for every two T cells. The donors were divided into four age groups: young (average around 17 years), middle-aged (almost 40), aged (roughly 60) and long-lived (82). Age-related changes in TCR beta repertoire diversity were measured in the study by deep sequencing normalized with unique cDNA molecular identifiers. Donors of different ages were randomly distributed across sequencing lanes to avoid experimental bias. The study analyzed two additional independent replicas of 1 million unique cDNA reads from the same blood draw for two donors, one aged 18 to 29 and one aged 80 or older. Broader findings and caveats from the paper: Because donor CMV infection status was unknown, age-related changes in expanded clonotypes were potentially confounded. Conclusive comparison of naive and antigen-experienced compartments was prevented by the profiling of bulk unsorted PBMCs. The percentage of naive T cells measured by flow cytometry correlated strongly with observed TCR beta diversity. Estimates of total diversity based on one million sequenced T cells were considered lower bounds and underestimates. Observed TCR beta diversity per million T cells fell roughly linearly with age, and a significant reduction was already apparent by age roughly 41. Compared with the aged group, the long-lived group had more naive CD4+ T cells, fewer expanded clones and increased TCR diversity, a pattern suggesting age selection.

Reading the germline V gene (reference sequence) gives CDR1 DFQATT and CDR2 SNEGSKA. The CDR3 contains 15 residues, cysteine and phenylalanine counted. Only CDR3 DNA remains: 45 bases, in frame from the first base. V is reduced by 1 base and J by 2 bases, leaving a spacing of 12 bases between them. The library relied on 5' RACE. TCRdb records Illumina HiSeq 2500 as the sequencer. A second PCR of roughly 7 to 12 cycles was performed with a sample-barcoded 5' primer and a J-beta primer mix. A unique molecular identifier was introduced onto each TCR beta cDNA molecule by a template-switch 5' adaptor carrying 12 random nucleotides. Each sample yielded at least 3 million CDR3-containing paired-end reads. First-strand cDNA was synthesized from all RNA with the Mint cDNA synthesis kit, primed by a TRBC-specific oligonucleotide. After uracil-DNA glycosylase treatment, a first 18-cycle PCR used universal primers M1SS and BC2_uni_R on all cDNA. On the authors' methods: For normalization, 1 million high-quality reads, each with a distinct molecular identifier, were randomly selected from each sample. Reads with shared molecular identifiers were discarded instead of being binned into consensus sequences. CDR3 identification, clonotype clustering and error correction used MiTCR with a Q25 quality threshold and the strictest error-elimination algorithm. A nonparametric unseen species model with Euler transformation was used to estimate lower-bound total TCR beta diversity. Clones were called with MiXCR by TCRdb after fastp trimmed the public reads at Q25, and only in-frame beta chains were retained. Entries that share a CDR3 protein sequence are merged under the most common genes and DNA. The V and J calls and clone size come from TCRdb's table, not from the authors' own analysis. The table for this sample lists about a million distinct CDR3 sequences; 35% to 40% of them were counted only once. The ten top clones hold about 12% of the sample.

In this sample, this clonotype turned up a few times. Which antigen it targets is not known. Per-nucleotide qualities are absent, and no much larger clonotype sits a single base away. Systemically healthy Caucasian individuals from Russia, 39 in total and aged roughly 6 to 100 years, were included as donors. About 10 milliliters of peripheral blood were collected from each donor into EDTA-treated Vacutainer tubes. PBMCs were isolated by Ficoll-Paque density-gradient centrifugation, with at least 7 million obtained per sample. Total RNA was extracted from PBMCs with Trizol reagent, with at least 5.5 micrograms obtained per sample. For every donor, an aliquot of PBMCs went through flow cytometry to measure the percentages of naive CD45RAhigh/CD27high T cells.

This receptor was identified in a man younger than 35 in good health. Sequenced sample: blood. The rearranged chain carries TRBV20-1 and TRBJ1-5; 6 matching bases give a weak D call of TRBD1. CDR3 protein: CSARGGGSGNQPQHF. At the DNA level, the sequence is TGCAGTGCTAGAGGGGGGGGCAGCGGCAATCAGCCCCAGCATTTT.